Reported below is one TCR beta chain. Its antigen is unknown. This specimen belongs to a study of T cell responses to AZD1222 COVID-19 vaccine. Overall study findings and caveats: Repertoire collection took place solely once the T cell response had peaked.

Data came from immunoSEQ multiplex PCR; TCRdb stores just in-frame clones and leaves some out. Here the sample spans about 49,000 clones, roughly 80% being singletons. The TCR originated in an adult in good health. The sequencing here drew on peripheral blood, taken on day 0 of MenACWY control vaccination.

The chain's CDR3 is CATSSSGQFNEQFF. The CDR3 nucleotides read TGTGCCACCAGCTCTAGCGGGCAATTCAATGAGCAGTTCTTC. The rearrangement links TRBV15 to TRBJ2-1; 8 nucleotides line up with TRBD2. There are 14 residues in the CDR3. Germline V CDR1 and CDR2: LNHNV, YYDKDF (reference sequence). V lost 5 bases and J lost 6; bases outside the gene matches: 6. Drawing the rest from reference TRBV15 and TRBJ2-1, the complete variable domain is DAMVIQNPRYQVTQFGKPVTLSCSQTLNHNVMYWYQQKSSQAPKLLFHYYDKDFNNEADTPDNFQSRRPNTSFCFLDIRSPGLGDTAMYLCATSSSGQFNEQFFGPGTRLTVL.